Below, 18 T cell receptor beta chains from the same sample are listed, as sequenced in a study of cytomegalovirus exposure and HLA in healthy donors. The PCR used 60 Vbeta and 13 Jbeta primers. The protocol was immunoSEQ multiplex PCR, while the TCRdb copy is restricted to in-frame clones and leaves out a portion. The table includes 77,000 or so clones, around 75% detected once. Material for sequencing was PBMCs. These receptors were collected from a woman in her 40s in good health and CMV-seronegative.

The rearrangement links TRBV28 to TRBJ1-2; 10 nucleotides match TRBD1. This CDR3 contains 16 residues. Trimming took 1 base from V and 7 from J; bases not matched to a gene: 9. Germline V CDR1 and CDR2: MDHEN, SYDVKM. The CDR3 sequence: CASSLFWDRGFRGYTF. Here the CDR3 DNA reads TGTGCCAGCAGTTTATTTTGGGACAGGGGATTTCGTGGCTACACCTTC.

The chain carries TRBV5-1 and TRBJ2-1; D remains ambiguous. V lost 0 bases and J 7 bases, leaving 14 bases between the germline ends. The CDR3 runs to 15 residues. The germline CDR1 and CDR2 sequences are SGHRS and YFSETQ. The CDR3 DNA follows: TGCGCCAGCAGCTTGGCCGAGAGTAGCAAGAATGAGCAGTTCTTC. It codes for CASSLAESSKNEQFF.

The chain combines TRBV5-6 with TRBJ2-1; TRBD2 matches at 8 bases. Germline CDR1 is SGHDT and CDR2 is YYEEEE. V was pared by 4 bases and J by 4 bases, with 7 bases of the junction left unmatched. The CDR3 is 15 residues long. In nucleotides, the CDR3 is TGTGCCAGCAGCCAGGGCACTAGCGGATACAATGAGCAGTTCTTC. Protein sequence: CASSQGTSGYNEQFF.

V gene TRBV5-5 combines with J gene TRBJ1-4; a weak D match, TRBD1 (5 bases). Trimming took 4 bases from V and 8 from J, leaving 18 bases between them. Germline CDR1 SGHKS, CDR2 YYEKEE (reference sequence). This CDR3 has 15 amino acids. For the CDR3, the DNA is TGTGCCAGCAGCGAAGTCAGCACCCACAGGGAAAAACTGTTTTTT. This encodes CASSEVSTHREKLFF.

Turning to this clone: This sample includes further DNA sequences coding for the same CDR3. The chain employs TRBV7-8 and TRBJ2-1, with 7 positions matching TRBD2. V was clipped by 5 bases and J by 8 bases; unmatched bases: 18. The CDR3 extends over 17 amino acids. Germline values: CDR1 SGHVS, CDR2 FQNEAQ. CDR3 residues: CASSPHSGTTKTDEQFF. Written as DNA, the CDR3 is TGTGCCAGCAGCCCGCACTCCGGGACTACCAAAACGGATGAGCAGTTCTTC.

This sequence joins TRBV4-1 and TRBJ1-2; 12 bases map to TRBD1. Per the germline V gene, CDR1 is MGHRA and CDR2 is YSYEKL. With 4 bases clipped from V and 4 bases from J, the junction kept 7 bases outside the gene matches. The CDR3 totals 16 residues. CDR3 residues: CASSPGTGGIGYGYTF. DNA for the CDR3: TGCGCCAGCAGCCCCGGGACAGGGGGCATAGGCTATGGCTACACCTTC.

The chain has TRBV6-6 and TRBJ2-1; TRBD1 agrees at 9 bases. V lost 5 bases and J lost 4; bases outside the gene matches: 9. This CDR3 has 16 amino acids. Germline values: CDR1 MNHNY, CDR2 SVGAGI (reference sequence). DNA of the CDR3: TGTGCCAGCAGTACCACCCGGACAGGGGCGTACAATGAGCAGTTCTTC. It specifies CASSTTRTGAYNEQFF.

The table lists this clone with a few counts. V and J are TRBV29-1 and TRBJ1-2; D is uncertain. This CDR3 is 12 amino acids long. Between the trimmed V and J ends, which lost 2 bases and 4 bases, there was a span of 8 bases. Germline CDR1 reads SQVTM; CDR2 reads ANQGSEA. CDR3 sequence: CSVEQRSYGYTF. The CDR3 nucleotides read TGCAGCGTTGAACAACGGAGCTATGGCTACACCTTC.

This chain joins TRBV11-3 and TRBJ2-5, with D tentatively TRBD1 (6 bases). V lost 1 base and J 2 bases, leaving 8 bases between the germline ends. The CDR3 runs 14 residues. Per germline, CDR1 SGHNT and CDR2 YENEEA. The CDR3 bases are TGTGCCAGCAGCTTAGGGGGGACACAAGAGACCCAGTACTTC. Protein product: CASSLGGTQETQYF.

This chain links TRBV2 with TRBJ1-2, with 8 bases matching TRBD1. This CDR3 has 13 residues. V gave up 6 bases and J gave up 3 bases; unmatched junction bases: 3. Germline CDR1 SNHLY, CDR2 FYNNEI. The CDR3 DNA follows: TGTGCCAGCAGGGGACAGGTTGACTATGGCTACACCTTC. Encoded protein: CASRGQVDYGYTF.

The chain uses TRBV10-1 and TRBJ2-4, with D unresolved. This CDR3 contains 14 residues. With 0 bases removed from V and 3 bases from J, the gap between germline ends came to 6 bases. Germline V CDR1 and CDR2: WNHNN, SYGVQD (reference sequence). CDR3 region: CASSESRRKNIQYF. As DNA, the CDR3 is TGCGCCAGCAGTGAGTCGAGGCGCAAAAACATTCAGTACTTC.

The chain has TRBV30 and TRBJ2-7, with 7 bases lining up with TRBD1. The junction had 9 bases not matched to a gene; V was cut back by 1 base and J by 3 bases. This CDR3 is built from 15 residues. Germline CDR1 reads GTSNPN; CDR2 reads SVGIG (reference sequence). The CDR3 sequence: CAWSGGRDRLYEQYF. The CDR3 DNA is TGTGCCTGGAGTGGGGGAAGGGACAGACTCTACGAGCAGTACTTC.

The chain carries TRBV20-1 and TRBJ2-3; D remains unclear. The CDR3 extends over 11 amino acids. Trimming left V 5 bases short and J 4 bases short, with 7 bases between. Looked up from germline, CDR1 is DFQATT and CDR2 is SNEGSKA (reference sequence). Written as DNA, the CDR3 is TGCAGTGCTCCCCCCTCAGATACGCAGTATTTT. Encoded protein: CSAPPSDTQYF.

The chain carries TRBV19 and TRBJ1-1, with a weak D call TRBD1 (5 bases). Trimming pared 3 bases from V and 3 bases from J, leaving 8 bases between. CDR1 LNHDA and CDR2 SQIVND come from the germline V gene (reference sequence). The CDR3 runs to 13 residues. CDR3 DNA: TGTGCCAGTAGTATCGGGACTGACACTGAAGCTTTCTTT. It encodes CASSIGTDTEAFF.

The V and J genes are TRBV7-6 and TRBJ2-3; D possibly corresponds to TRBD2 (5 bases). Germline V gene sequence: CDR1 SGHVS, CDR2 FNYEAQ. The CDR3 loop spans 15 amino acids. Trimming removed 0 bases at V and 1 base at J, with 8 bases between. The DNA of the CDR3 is TGTGCCAGCAGCTTAGCCGTGGAGGGCACAGATACGCAGTATTTT. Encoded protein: CASSLAVEGTDTQYF.

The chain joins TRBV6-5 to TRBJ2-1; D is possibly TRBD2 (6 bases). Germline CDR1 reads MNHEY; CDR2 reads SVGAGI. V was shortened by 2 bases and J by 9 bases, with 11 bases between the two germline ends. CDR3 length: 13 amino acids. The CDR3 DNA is TGTGCCAGCAGTTACCGGGGACTCGGTGAGCAGTTCTTC. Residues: CASSYRGLGEQFF.

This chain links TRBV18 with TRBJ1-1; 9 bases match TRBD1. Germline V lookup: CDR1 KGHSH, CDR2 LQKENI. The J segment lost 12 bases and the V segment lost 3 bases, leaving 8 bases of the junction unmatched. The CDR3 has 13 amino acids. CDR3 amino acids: CASSPPGQGRPFF. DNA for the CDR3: TGTGCCAGCTCACCTCCGGGACAGGGAAGACCTTTCTTT. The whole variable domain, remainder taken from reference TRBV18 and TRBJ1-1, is NAGVMQNPRHLVRRRGQEARLRCSPMKGHSHVYWYRQLPEEGLKFMVYLQKENIIDESGMPKERFSAEFPKEGPSILRIQQVVRGDSAAYFCASSPPGQGRPFFGQGTRLTVV.

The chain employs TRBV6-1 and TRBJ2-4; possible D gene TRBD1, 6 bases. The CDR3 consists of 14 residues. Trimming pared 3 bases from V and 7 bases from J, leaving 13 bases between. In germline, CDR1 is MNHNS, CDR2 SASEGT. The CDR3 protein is CASSDPGTSNIQYF. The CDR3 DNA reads TGTGCCAGCAGTGATCCCGGGACATCGAACATTCAGTACTTC.